This T cell receptor beta chain stems from a study of cytomegalovirus exposure and HLA in healthy donors. Overall study results and limits: It was assumed in the presence/absence analyses that sequencing depth was roughly uniform across donors. For cytomegalovirus status, the classifier reportedly gave diagnoses with high specificity and sensitivity.

Samples came from healthy bone marrow donors. As to this clone: Its antigen is undetermined.

The PCR made use of 60 Vbeta and 13 Jbeta primers. Libraries were prepared by immunoSEQ multiplex PCR; TCRdb keeps only in-frame clonotypes and omits some of them. The sample has 75,000 to 100,000 clones, around 73% seen once. Material for sequencing was PBMCs. The clonotype comes from a man in his forties in good health and CMV-seronegative.

The CDR3 DNA reads as TGTGCCAGCAGCGCCTCGGCTGACAGGGGAGAGACCCAGTACTTC. Translation: CASSASADRGETQYF. The chain joins TRBV9 to TRBJ2-5; 8 bases map to TRBD1. Germline CDR1 and CDR2: SGDLS and YYNGEE. The CDR3 contains 15 residues. V gave up 3 bases and J gave up 4 bases; unmatched junction bases: 8.